A single sample gave rise to the 9 T cell receptor beta chains below, sequenced in a study of shared clonotypes between healthy human individuals. The table came from immunoSEQ multiplex PCR; TCRdb's copy has only in-frame clones and leaves some out. The data hold about 2.1 million clones, with about 92% observed a single time. Terminally differentiated effector memory CD45RA+ cells were left out of the naive CD8 fraction, which was CD45RO-negative and positively selected for CCR7. The sequencing input was naive CD8+ T cells from PBMCs. These receptors originate from a man between 18 and 35 years old in good health. Some clones in this sample may be carry-over from other donors' samples.

The V gene is TRBV7-2, the J gene TRBJ2-4; 9 bases agree with TRBD1. Germline CDR1 and CDR2: SGHTA and FQGNSA. The CDR3 has 18 amino acids. V shed 2 bases, J shed 5 bases, and the junction held 13 bases outside the gene matches. CDR3 DNA: TGTGCCAGCAGCTTATACTGGGACAGGGCCATCGGGCAAAACATTCAGTACTTC. Protein sequence: CASSLYWDRAIGQNIQYF.

The chain links TRBV5-8 to TRBJ1-1; no clear D. The CDR3 is made up of 16 amino acids. CDR1 is SGHTS, CDR2 YDEGEE, per germline. Trimming left V 1 base short and J 5 bases short, with 18 bases between. The CDR3 bases are TGTGCCAGCAGCTTGTTTTCGTTGGGAGGGAGTACTGAAGCTTTCTTT. This codes for CASSLFSLGGSTEAFF.

This clone was counted once. J is TRBJ2-7 and V is TRBV6-1, with D uncertain. Germline V CDR1 and CDR2: MNHNS, SASEGT. Trimming pared 3 bases from V and 2 bases from J, leaving 11 bases between. CDR3 length: 14 amino acids. This CDR3 reads CASSDTASTYEQYF. For the CDR3, the DNA is TGTGCCAGCAGTGACACTGCCAGCACCTACGAGCAGTACTTC.

This chain connects TRBV25-1 to TRBJ2-7; no definite D call. Germline V gene lookup returns CDR1 MGHDK and CDR2 SYGVNS. The length of the CDR3 is 12 residues. V gave up 3 bases and J gave up 3 bases, with 6 bases separating them. The CDR3 bases are TGTGCCAGCAGTGACCGAGACTACGAGCAGTACTTC. This encodes CASSDRDYEQYF.

The chain employs TRBV7-8 and TRBJ2-1; TRBD1 or TRBD2 may be the D gene (5 bases each). The germline gives CDR1 SGHVS, CDR2 FQNEAQ. Deletions cut 1 base from V and 6 bases from J, with 19 bases between. The CDR3 consists of 17 residues. The DNA of the CDR3 is TGTGCCAGCAGCTTAGAGGCTGGGGGAGCTAGGGGCAATGAGCAGTTCTTC. This encodes CASSLEAGGARGNEQFF.

On this clone itself: The junction and the germline gene differ at one end; a read error may be behind it. This sequence joins TRBV19 and TRBJ2-1, with a tentative D call TRBD2 (5 bases). The CDR3 covers 16 residues. Germline V lookup: CDR1 LNHDA, CDR2 SQIVND (reference sequence). This CDR3 is CASSIDFGSEGNEQFF. As DNA, the CDR3 is TGTGCCAGTAGCATAGATTTCGGTTCAGAGGGCAATGAGCAGTTCTTC.

V usage is TRBV4-3 and J usage is TRBJ2-3; D not certain. V dropped 0 bases and J dropped 0 bases, with 7 bases sitting between them. CDR1 and CDR2 from the germline V gene are LGHNA and YSLEER. The CDR3 extends over 15 amino acids. The CDR3 spells CASSQDGVSTDTQYF. For the CDR3, the DNA is TGCGCCAGCAGCCAAGATGGGGTCAGCACAGATACGCAGTATTTT.

In DNA, the CDR3 is TGTGCCAGCAGAAAGGGACTAGCGGAGTACAATGAGCAGTTCTTC. It translates to CASRKGLAEYNEQFF. The chain has TRBV7-8 and TRBJ2-1, with 11 bases identical to TRBD2. Germline V gene data show CDR1 as SGHVS and CDR2 as FQNEAQ. After removal of 6 bases from V and 4 bases from J, the junction contained 5 bases not matched to a gene. The CDR3 length is 15 residues.

The rearrangement uses TRBV7-6 and TRBJ1-1; D is undetermined. The CDR3 extends over 13 amino acids. CDR1 is SGHVS, CDR2 FNYEAQ, per germline. Trimming took 8 bases from V and 4 from J, leaving 14 bases between them. CDR3 DNA: TGTGCCAGCTCGGTGTGGGAAAGCACTGAAGCTTTCTTT. Protein sequence: CASSVWESTEAFF.